This TCR beta chain was identified in a study of blood T cell repertoires in COVID-19. Participants' reported clinical history set cohort assignment. V trimming: 1 base; J trimming: 2 bases; junction bases outside the gene matches: 6. The CDR3 has 15 amino acids. Germline V gene data show CDR1 as GTSNPN and CDR2 as SVGIG (reference sequence). Produced via immunoSEQ multiplex PCR; TCRdb's table is partial and in-frame only. The profile shows fewer than 500,000 clones, 80% to 90% of them singletons. The clonotype comes from a man under 40 who had recovered from COVID-19. The rearrangement uses TRBV30 and TRBJ2-5; 8 bases fit TRBD2. Sequences were obtained from PBMCs or T cells enriched from blood (not recorded which). Here the CDR3 reads CAWSARERGQETQYF. CDR3 in DNA: TGTGCCTGGAGTGCTCGGGAGCGGGGGCAAGAGACCCAGTACTTC.